This note documents a single T cell receptor beta chain sequence. Its antigen is currently unknown. These data come from a study of T cell responses to AZD1222 COVID-19 vaccine. Study-level points and caveats: No repertoire was sampled before or during the peak T cell response, only after it. Baseline seropositives among AZD1222 recipients totaled only 6 or 7. Most donors were white British and more were female, and clonal diversity was possibly underestimated. Spike as a whole was targeted by vaccine-associated CD4 TCRs, dominant at 160-218 and 743-854.

The repertoire was sequenced with immunoSEQ multiplex PCR; TCRdb's copy has only in-frame clones and lacks some. The repertoire holds about 200,000 clones, with approximately 94% as singletons. Germline-derived CDR1 and CDR2 are LGHDT and YNNKEL (reference sequence). CDR3 length: 14 residues. V lost 5 bases to trimming and J lost 4 bases; unmatched junction nucleotides: 5. The chain combines TRBV3-1 (or the pseudogene TRBV3-2) with TRBJ2-3; 8 positions agree with TRBD1. This TCR came from an adult who received the MenACWY meningococcal vaccine as a control. The sample consisted of peripheral blood, taken 28 days after the second dose of the MenACWY control vaccine. The CDR3 sequence: CASSYDRGPDTQYF. CDR3 nucleotide sequence: TGTGCCAGCAGCTACGACAGGGGACCAGATACGCAGTATTTT.